This entry features one TCR beta chain sequence. Antigen specificity is unknown. The ends were cut back, 0 bases at V and 4 bases at J, with 12 bases in the middle. CDR1 and CDR2 from the germline V gene are MNHNY and SVGAGI (reference sequence). This CDR3 spans 15 amino acids. This specimen comes from a study of radiotherapy plus CTLA-4 blockade in lung cancer. Overall study context: In around 17% of patients, objective responses were seen; 30% to 35% had disease control.

Some clones are missing from TCRdb's copy, which holds only in-frame ones; the method was immunoSEQ multiplex PCR. The sample holds around 80,000 clones, less than 85% seen once. Study-wide findings and caveats: It was early blood T cell clone dynamics, with interferon-beta, that reportedly best predicted response. Radiotherapy with ipilimumab was followed by blood expansion of tumor-derived clones.

Alongside CTLA-4 blockade with ipilimumab, patients with chemo-refractory metastatic non-small-cell lung cancer received focal radiation. J is TRBJ1-2 and V is TRBV6-6; D remains unclear. This TCR was sampled from a human donor with non-small cell lung cancer whose response to radiotherapy plus ipilimumab could not be evaluated. The material was peripheral blood, obtained from a patient treated with radiotherapy plus ipilimumab. The CDR3 region has the DNA TGTGCCAGCAGTTACTCGAGAACGGGTAGCTATGGCTACACCTTC. Amino acid sequence: CASSYSRTGSYGYTF.